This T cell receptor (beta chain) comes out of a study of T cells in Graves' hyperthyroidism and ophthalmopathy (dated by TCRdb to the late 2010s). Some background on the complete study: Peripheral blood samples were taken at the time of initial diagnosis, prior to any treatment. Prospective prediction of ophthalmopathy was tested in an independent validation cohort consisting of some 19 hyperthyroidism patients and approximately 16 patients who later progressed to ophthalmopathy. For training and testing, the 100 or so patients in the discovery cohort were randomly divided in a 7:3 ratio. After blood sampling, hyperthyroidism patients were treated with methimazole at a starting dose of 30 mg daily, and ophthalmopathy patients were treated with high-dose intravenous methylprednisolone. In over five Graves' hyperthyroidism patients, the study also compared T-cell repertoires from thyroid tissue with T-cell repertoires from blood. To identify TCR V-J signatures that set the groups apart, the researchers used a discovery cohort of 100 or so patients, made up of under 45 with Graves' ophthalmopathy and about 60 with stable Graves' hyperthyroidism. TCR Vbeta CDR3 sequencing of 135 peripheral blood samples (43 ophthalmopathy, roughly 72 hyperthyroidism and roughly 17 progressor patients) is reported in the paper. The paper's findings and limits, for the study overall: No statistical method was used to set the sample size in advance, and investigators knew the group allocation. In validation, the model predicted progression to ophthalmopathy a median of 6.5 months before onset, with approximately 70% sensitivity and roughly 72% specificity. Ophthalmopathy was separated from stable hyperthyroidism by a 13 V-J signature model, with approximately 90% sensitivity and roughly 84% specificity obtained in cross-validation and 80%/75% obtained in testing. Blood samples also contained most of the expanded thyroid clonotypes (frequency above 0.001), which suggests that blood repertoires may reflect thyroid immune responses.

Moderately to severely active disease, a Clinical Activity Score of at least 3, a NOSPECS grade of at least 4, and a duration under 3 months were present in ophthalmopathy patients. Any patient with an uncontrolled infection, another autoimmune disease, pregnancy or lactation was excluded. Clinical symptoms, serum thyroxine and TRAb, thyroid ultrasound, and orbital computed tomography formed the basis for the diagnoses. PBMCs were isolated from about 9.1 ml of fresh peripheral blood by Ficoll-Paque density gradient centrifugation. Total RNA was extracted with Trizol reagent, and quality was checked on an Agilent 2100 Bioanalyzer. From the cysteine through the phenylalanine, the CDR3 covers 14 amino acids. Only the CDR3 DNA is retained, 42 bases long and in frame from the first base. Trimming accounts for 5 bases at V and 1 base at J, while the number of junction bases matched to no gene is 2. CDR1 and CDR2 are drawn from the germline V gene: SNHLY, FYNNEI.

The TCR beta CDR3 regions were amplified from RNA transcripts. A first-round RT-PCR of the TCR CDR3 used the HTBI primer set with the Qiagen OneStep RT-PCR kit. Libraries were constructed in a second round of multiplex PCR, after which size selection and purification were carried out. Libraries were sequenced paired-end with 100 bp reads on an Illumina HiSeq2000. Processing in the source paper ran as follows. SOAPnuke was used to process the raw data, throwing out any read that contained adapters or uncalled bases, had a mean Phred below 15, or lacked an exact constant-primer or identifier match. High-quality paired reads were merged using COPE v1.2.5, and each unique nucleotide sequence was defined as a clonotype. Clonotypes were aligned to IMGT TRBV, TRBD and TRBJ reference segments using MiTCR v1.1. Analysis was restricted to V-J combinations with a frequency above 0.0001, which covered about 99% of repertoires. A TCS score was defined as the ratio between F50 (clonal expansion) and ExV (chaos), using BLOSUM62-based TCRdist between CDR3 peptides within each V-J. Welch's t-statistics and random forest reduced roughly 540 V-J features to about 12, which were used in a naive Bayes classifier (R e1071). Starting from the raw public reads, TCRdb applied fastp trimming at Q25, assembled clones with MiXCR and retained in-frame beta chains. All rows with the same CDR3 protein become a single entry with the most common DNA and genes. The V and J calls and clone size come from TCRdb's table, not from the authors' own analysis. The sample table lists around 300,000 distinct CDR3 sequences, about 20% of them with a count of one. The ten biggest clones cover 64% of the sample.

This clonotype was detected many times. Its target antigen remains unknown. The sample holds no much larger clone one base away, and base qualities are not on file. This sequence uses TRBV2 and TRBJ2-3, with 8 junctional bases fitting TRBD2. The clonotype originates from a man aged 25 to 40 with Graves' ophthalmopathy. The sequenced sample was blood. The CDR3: CASSWREGTDTQYF. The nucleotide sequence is TGTGCCAGCAGTTGGCGGGAGGGCACAGATACGCAGTATTTT.